The entry that follows covers one T cell receptor (beta chain) sequence. As yet, its antigen is unknown. The source of the sample is a study of T cell responses to AZD1222 COVID-19 vaccine. General study points: Seropositive at baseline were only six AZD1222 recipients.

The CDR3 runs 16 residues. J was trimmed by 5 bases and V by 2 bases; bases with no gene match: 8. Germline lookup yields CDR1 SGHNT and CDR2 YYREEE (reference sequence). The protocol was immunoSEQ multiplex PCR, while the TCRdb copy is restricted to in-frame clones and leaves out a portion. The repertoire has 150,000 to 200,000 clones, roughly 93% of them found once; the top ten carry roughly a tenth. The chain is built from TRBV5-4 and TRBJ2-5; 11 bases agree with TRBD2. The source of this sequence is an adult in good health. The input for sequencing was peripheral blood, taken on day 0 of AZD1222 vaccination. The CDR3 loop is CASSLRLAGFMETQYF. The CDR3 nucleotides read TGTGCCAGCAGCTTAAGACTAGCGGGATTCATGGAGACCCAGTACTTC.